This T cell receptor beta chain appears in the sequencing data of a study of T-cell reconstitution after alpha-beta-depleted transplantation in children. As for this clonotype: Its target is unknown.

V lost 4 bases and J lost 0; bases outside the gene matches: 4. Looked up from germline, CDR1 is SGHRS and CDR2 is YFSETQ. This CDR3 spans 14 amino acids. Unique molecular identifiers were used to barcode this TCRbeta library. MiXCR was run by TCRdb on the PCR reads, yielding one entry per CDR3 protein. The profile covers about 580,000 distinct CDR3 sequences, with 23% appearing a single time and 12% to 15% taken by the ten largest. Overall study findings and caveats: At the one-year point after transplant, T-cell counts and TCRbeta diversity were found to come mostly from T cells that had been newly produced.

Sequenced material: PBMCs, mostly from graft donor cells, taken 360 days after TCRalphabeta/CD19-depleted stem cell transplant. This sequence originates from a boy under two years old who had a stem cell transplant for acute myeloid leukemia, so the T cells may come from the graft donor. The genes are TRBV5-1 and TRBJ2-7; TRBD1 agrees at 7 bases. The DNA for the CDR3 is TGCGCCAGCAGCGCTTCAGGGGGCTCCTACGAGCAGTACTTC. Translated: CASSASGGSYEQYF.